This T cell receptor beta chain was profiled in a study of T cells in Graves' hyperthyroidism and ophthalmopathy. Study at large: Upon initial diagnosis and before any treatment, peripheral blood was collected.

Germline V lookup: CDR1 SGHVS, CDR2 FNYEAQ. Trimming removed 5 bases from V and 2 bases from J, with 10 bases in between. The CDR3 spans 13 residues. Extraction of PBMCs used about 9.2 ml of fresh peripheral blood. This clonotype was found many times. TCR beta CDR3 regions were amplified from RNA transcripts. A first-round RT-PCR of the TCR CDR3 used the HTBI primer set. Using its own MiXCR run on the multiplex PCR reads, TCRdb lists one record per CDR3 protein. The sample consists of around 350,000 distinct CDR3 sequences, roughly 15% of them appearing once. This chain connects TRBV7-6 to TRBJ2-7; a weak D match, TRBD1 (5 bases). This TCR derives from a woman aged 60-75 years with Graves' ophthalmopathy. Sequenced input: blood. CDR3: CASSRQLTYEQYF. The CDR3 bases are TGTGCCAGCAGCCGACAGCTTACCTACGAGCAGTACTTC.